The next 5 T cell receptor beta chains were all read from a single sample in a study of blood T cell repertoires in COVID-19. The assay was immunoSEQ multiplex PCR, and TCRdb's table has in-frame clones only and misses some. The sample has some 78,000 clones; 90% are singletons. The source material was peripheral blood. The source of these receptors is an elderly woman with active or convalescent COVID-19.

The CDR3 DNA reads TGTGCCAGCAGCCCACGAGCCGGAGTGCTAAAGACCCAGTACTTC. Translated: CASSPRAGVLKTQYF. The chain combines TRBV3-1 (or the pseudogene TRBV3-2) with TRBJ2-5; no firm D call. Germline CDR1 LGHDT, CDR2 YNNKEL (reference sequence). V was pared by 4 bases and J by 6 bases, with 18 bases between. This CDR3 spans 15 amino acids.

A remark on this clone: Germline and junction disagree at one end, which may indicate a read error. The J gene is TRBJ1-2, the V gene TRBV7-7, with 8 nucleotides matching TRBD1. CDR3 length equals 14 residues. Germline loops: CDR1 SSHAT, CDR2 FNYEAQ (reference sequence). This CDR3 is CASSPIPQGDGYTF. CDR3 coding DNA: TGTGCTAGCAGTCCGATTCCACAGGGGGATGGCTACACCTTC.

The chain combines TRBV6-2 or TRBV6-3 with TRBJ2-7; tentative D call: TRBD2 (6 bases). The CDR3 has 14 residues. From germline, CDR1 is MNHEY and CDR2 SVGEGT. Deletions cut 5 bases from V and 2 bases from J, with 13 bases between. The CDR3 nucleotides read TGTGCCAGCAGTGGTAGCGGAGTCCCCTACGAGCAGTACTTC. Protein product: CASSGSGVPYEQYF.

The chain joins TRBV6-1 to TRBJ1-6; D call uncertain. The CDR3 is 14 residues long. The V and J ends lost 3 bases and 4 bases respectively, with 7 bases between them. Germline V gene data show CDR1 as MNHNS and CDR2 as SASEGT. The CDR3 bases are TGTGCCAGCAGTGAGGGCCCTTATAATTCACCCCTCCACTTT. It translates to CASSEGPYNSPLHF.

This clone was detected once. The chain combines TRBV27 with TRBJ2-3; 10 bases are a match to TRBD2. V lost 8 bases, J lost 6 bases, and 11 bases stayed unmatched. The CDR3 loop spans 15 amino acids. Germline values: CDR1 MNHEY, CDR2 SMNVEV (reference sequence). The CDR3 bases are TGTGCCAGCCGGGGGACTAGCGACCTCACGGATACGCAGTATTTT. Its protein product is CASRGTSDLTDTQYF.